This entry lists 29 T cell receptor beta chains sequenced from one sample in a study of molecular identifiers for immune sequencing clone quantification. From the PCR reads, TCRdb called clonotypes with MiXCR, one entry per CDR3 protein. The sample yields about 98,000 distinct CDR3 sequences, about a third seen once. The sample consisted of naive CD8+ T cells from blood, with Jurkat cell RNA spiked in. The sample's subset: FACS-sorted CD8+CD4-CCR7+CD45RA+ naive T cells. Source of these receptors: a human donor in good health. Some libraries in this study had Jurkat cell RNA spiked in.

The chain links TRBV14 to TRBJ2-2; the D is unclear. Germline values: CDR1 SGHDN, CDR2 FVKESK. The CDR3 extends over 14 amino acids. V shed 4 bases and J shed 4 bases, with 10 bases lying between them. CDR3 in DNA: TGTGCCAGCAGCCCTACGGGCACCACCGGGGAGCTGTTTTTT. Its protein product is CASSPTGTTGELFF. Full variable domain (remainder filled in from reference TRBV14 and TRBJ2-2): EAGVTQFPSHSVIEKGQTVTLRCDPISGHDNLYWYRRVMGKEIKFLLHFVKESKQDESGMPNNRFLAERTGGTYSTLKVQPAELEDSGVYFCASSPTGTTGELFFGEGSRLTVL.

In its sample, this clonotype was seen many times. V is TRBV7-6 and J is TRBJ1-1; D is perhaps TRBD1 (5 bases). The CDR3 is made up of 16 amino acids. CDR1 is SGHVS and CDR2 is FNYEAQ in the germline V gene. V shed 2 bases and J shed 2 bases, with 15 bases lying between them. In nucleotides, the CDR3 is TGTGCCAGCAGCTTACGGGTGGAGGGGAGTAACACTGAAGCTTTCTTT. It translates to CASSLRVEGSNTEAFF. The entire variable domain, with the rest obtained from reference TRBV7-6 and TRBJ1-1, is as follows: GAGVSQSPRYKVTKRGQDVALRCDPISGHVSLYWYRQALGQGPEFLTYFNYEAQQDKSGLPNDRFSAERPEGSISTLTIQRTEQRDSAMYRCASSLRVEGSNTEAFFGQGTRLTVV.

This sequence joins TRBV6-2 or TRBV6-3 and TRBJ2-3, with TRBD1 matching 9 bases. Losses at the gene ends were 5 bases for V and 3 bases for J; bases not matched to a gene: 3. Germline CDR1 reads MNHEY; CDR2 reads SVGEGT. The length of the CDR3 is 14 residues. CDR3 nucleotides: TGTGCCAGCAGTCGGACAGGGGAGACAGATACGCAGTATTTT. Amino acids: CASSRTGETDTQYF.

This rearrangement joins TRBV24-1 to TRBJ1-5; D unresolved. V gave up 3 bases and J gave up 6 bases, with 5 bases separating them. CDR3 length: 12 residues. The germline V gene encodes CDR1 KGHDR and CDR2 SFDVKD. The CDR3 sequence is CATSDGVQPQHF. CDR3 coding DNA: TGTGCCACCAGTGATGGGGTTCAGCCCCAGCATTTT.

The chain recombines TRBV29-1 with TRBJ2-3; no firm D call. V dropped 8 bases and J dropped 6 bases, with 9 bases sitting between them. The length of the CDR3 is 10 residues. CDR1 is SQVTM and CDR2 is ANQGSEA in the germline V gene. CDR3 residues: CSIRPDTQYF. The DNA of the CDR3 is TGCAGCATTCGCCCGGATACGCAGTATTTT.

The V gene is TRBV28, the J gene TRBJ2-7, with D hard to call. V lost 5 bases to trimming and J lost 4 bases, with 9 bases between them. Germline V CDR1 and CDR2: MDHEN, SYDVKM. The CDR3 length is 12 residues. CDR3 sequence: CASSRDDYEQYF. The CDR3 coding sequence is TGTGCCAGCAGTCGAGACGATTACGAGCAGTACTTC. The entire variable domain, with the rest obtained from reference TRBV28 and TRBJ2-7, is as follows: DVKVTQSSRYLVKRTGEKVFLECVQDMDHENMFWYRQDPGLGLRLIYFSYDVKMKEKGDIPEGYSVSREKKERFSLILESASTNQTSMYLCASSRDDYEQYFGPGTRLTVT.

This clonotype was recorded many times. The V gene is TRBV7-8, the J gene TRBJ2-3, with D hard to call. Germline-derived CDR1 and CDR2 are SGHVS and FQNEAQ. The CDR3 length is 13 residues. Trimming pared 5 bases from V and 3 bases from J, leaving 9 bases between. The CDR3 bases are TGTGCCAGCAGCACCACAGTAACAGATACGCAGTATTTT. Protein product: CASSTTVTDTQYF.

Points on this clonotype: The junction differs from germline at one of its ends, possibly a read error. V and J are TRBV28 and TRBJ2-2, with 9 nucleotides matching TRBD2. The CDR3 sequence is 12 residues long. Germline values: CDR1 MDHEN, CDR2 SYDVKM. The DNA of the CDR3 is TGTGCCGGCAGTGGACTAGCGTGGGAGCTGTTTTTT. Protein product: CAGSGLAWELFF.

This clonotype occurred many times. The chain has TRBV7-9 and TRBJ2-5; D is uncertain. There are 13 residues in the CDR3. V was clipped by 0 bases and J by 5 bases, with 7 bases between them. CDR1 is SEHNR and CDR2 is FQNEAQ in the germline V gene (reference sequence). Here the CDR3 reads CASSLAGMETQYF. The CDR3 coding sequence is TGTGCCAGCAGCTTAGCAGGGATGGAGACCCAGTACTTC. The full variable domain, its missing parts supplied by reference TRBV7-9 and TRBJ2-5, is DTGVSQNPRHKITKRGQNVTFRCDPISEHNRLYWYRQTLGQGPEFLTYFQNEAQLEKSRLLSDRFSAERPKGSFSTLEIQRTEQGDSAMYLCASSLAGMETQYFGPGTRLLVL.

Comments on this clonotype: A read error may explain this, as a much larger clone is one base away. The rearrangement links TRBV28 to TRBJ2-5; maybe TRBD2 (5 bases). Per the germline V gene, CDR1 is MDHEN and CDR2 is SYDVKM. This CDR3 contains 14 residues. Here the CDR3 DNA reads TGTGCCACCAATCTAGCCCCCAGACAAGAGACCCAGTCCTTC. Translated, it gives CATNLAPRQETQSF.

In its sample, this clonotype was seen a few times. V and J are TRBV4-1 and TRBJ2-1; unclear D gene. Germline V gene lookup returns CDR1 MGHRA and CDR2 YSYEKL. Trimming pared 0 bases from V and 8 bases from J, leaving 5 bases between. The CDR3 has 12 amino acids. CDR3 DNA: TGCGCCAGCAGCCAAGAGGGGTATGAGCAGTTCTTC. This codes for CASSQEGYEQFF.

This clonotype came up many times. The chain links TRBV29-1 to TRBJ1-1; no clear D. The germline V gene encodes CDR1 SQVTM and CDR2 ANQGSEA. The CDR3 sequence is 10 residues long. Trimming removed 5 bases at V and 4 bases at J, with 5 bases between. The CDR3 loop reads CSVWGTEAFF. CDR3 sequence (DNA): TGCAGCGTTTGGGGCACTGAAGCTTTCTTT. Looking up the rest from reference TRBV29-1 and TRBJ1-1 gives the full variable domain: SAVISQKPSRDICQRGTSLTIQCQVDSQVTMMFWYRQQPGQSLTLIATANQGSEATYESGFVIDKFPISRPNLTFSTLTVSNMSPEDSSIYLCSVWGTEAFFGQGTRLTVV.

In the case of this clonotype: One end of the junction fails to match germline, which may point to a read error. The rearrangement joins TRBV4-3 to TRBJ1-4; D gene ambiguous. CDR3 length equals 13 residues. Germline V gives CDR1 LGHNA, CDR2 YSLEER. In nucleotides, the CDR3 is TGCGCCAGCAGCCAAGTCCTGGGTGAAAAACAGTTTTTT. Translation gives CASSQVLGEKQFF.

Points on this clonotype: A much larger clone differs from this one at a single base, so this may be a read error. The rearrangement links TRBV14 to TRBJ1-1; perhaps TRBD1 as D (6 bases). CDR3 length equals 13 residues. The V gene's germline CDR1 is SGHDN and CDR2 FVKESK. Deletions cut 4 bases from V and 6 bases from J, with 12 bases between. CDR3 protein: CASSRWAGAEAFF. CDR3 nucleotides: TGTGCCAGCAGCCGCTGGGCAGGGGCTGAAGCTTTCTTT.

This clonotype has a count of ten or more. V gene TRBV9 combines with J gene TRBJ2-3, with 8 bases lining up with TRBD1. Losses at the gene ends were 1 base for V and 2 bases for J; bases not matched to a gene: 3. The V gene's germline CDR1 is SGDLS and CDR2 YYNGEE. This CDR3 contains 15 residues. In DNA, the CDR3 is TGTGCCAGCAGCGTACAGACAGGGGCCACAGATACGCAGTATTTT. Protein sequence: CASSVQTGATDTQYF.

This chain uses TRBV11-2 with TRBJ2-2; TRBD1 agrees at 9 bases. The germline CDR1 and CDR2 sequences are SGHAT and FQNNGV. This CDR3 is built from 17 residues. The junction had 9 bases not matched to a gene; V was cut back by 3 bases and J by 4 bases. This CDR3 is CASSFRPGTGITGELFF. The CDR3, as DNA: TGTGCCAGCAGCTTTAGACCCGGGACAGGGATCACCGGGGAGCTGTTTTTT.

This clonotype was recorded once. The conserved final phenylalanine or tryptophan is absent from the CDR3, which likely points to a read error. The chain employs TRBV9 and TRBJ2-5; 7 nucleotides match TRBD2. Germline lookup yields CDR1 SGDLS and CDR2 YYNGEE. The CDR3 spans 12 residues. V lost 4 bases, J lost 4 bases, and 1 base stayed unmatched. The CDR3 here is CASSPGGETQYL. The CDR3 nucleotides read TGTGCCAGCAGCCCGGGGGGAGAGACCCAGTACCTC.

This clonotype was detected ten times or more. The chain uses TRBV29-1 and TRBJ2-1; TRBD2 is a possible D gene (6 bases). The CDR3 runs to 14 residues. Germline CDR1 is SQVTM and CDR2 is ANQGSEA. The V end lost 0 bases, the J end lost 8 bases, and 14 bases lay between the germline ends. The CDR3 DNA reads as TGCAGCGTTGAAGACTGGAGGGCCAACGATGAGCAGTTCTTC. It codes for CSVEDWRANDEQFF.

This clonotype has a count of ten or more. The chain combines TRBV7-9 with TRBJ2-6; D not resolved. Between the trimmed V and J ends, which lost 11 bases and 1 base, there was a span of 6 bases. Germline V CDR1 and CDR2: SEHNR, FQNEAQ (reference sequence). This CDR3 is built from 12 residues. CDR3 in amino acids: CASRSGANVLTF. In DNA form, the CDR3 reads TGTGCCTCCCGATCTGGGGCCAACGTCCTGACTTTC. Supplemented by reference TRBV7-9 and TRBJ2-6, the full variable domain reads DTGVSQNPRHKITKRGQNVTFRCDPISEHNRLYWYRQTLGQGPEFLTYFQNEAQLEKSRLLSDRFSAERPKGSFSTLEIQRTEQGDSAMYLCASRSGANVLTFGAGSRLTVL.

The chain combines TRBV4-1 with TRBJ2-7; a weak D match, TRBD2 (5 bases). V was pared by 0 bases and J by 5 bases, with 14 bases between. CDR1 is MGHRA and CDR2 is YSYEKL in the germline V gene. The CDR3 loop spans 15 amino acids. In nucleotides, the CDR3 is TGCGCCAGCAGCCAAGAAATCGTAGCCGGGGACGAGCAGTACTTC. It specifies CASSQEIVAGDEQYF.

This clonotype was counted between two and nine times. The rearrangement links TRBV9 to TRBJ2-5, with 9 nucleotides matching TRBD1. J was trimmed by 1 base and V by 2 bases; bases with no gene match: 3. The V gene's germline CDR1 is SGDLS and CDR2 YYNGEE. CDR3 size: 15 residues. The CDR3 region has the DNA TGTGCCAGCAGCGTCATGGACAGGGGCCAAGAGACCCAGTACTTC. It encodes CASSVMDRGQETQYF.

The genes are TRBV13 and TRBJ2-5; a weak D match, TRBD2 (6 bases). The V end was cut by 8 bases, the J end by 2 bases, with 9 bases between. Germline V lookup: CDR1 PRHDT, CDR2 FYEKMQ (reference sequence). The CDR3 has 12 amino acids. CDR3 in amino acids: CASSSGQETQYF. CDR3 coding DNA: TGTGCCAGCTCCAGCGGGCAAGAGACCCAGTACTTC.

This clonotype was recorded once. Without the conserved terminal phenylalanine or tryptophan, this CDR3 likely stems from a read error. This chain links TRBV13 with TRBJ2-7; D not resolved. Germline V gene sequence: CDR1 PRHDT, CDR2 FYEKMQ (reference sequence). The V end lost 0 bases, the J end lost 6 bases, and 9 bases lay between the germline ends. The CDR3 is 13 residues long. CDR3 sequence: CASSLGPEPEQYI. The CDR3 DNA reads TGTGCCAGCAGCTTAGGCCCGGAACCCGAGCAGTACATC.

The CDR3 loop reads CASSSTLLGGSYNEQFF. The CDR3 region has the DNA TGTGCCAGCAGCTCGACTTTACTAGGGGGCTCCTACAATGAGCAGTTCTTC. J is TRBJ2-1 and V is TRBV7-8; possibly TRBD1 for D (6 bases). V was shortened by 4 bases and J by 0 bases, with 16 bases between the two germline ends. The CDR3 sequence is 17 residues long. CDR1 and CDR2 (germline): SGHVS, FQNEAQ.

This clonotype showed up just once. This sequence joins TRBV6-2 or TRBV6-3 and TRBJ2-3; 7 nucleotides align to TRBD2. The CDR3 length is 14 residues. Germline trimming cut 8 bases from V and 4 bases from J; bases unmatched to any gene: 9. Per the germline V gene, CDR1 is MNHEY and CDR2 is SVGEGT. This chain's CDR3 is CASEAGRLPDTQYF. For the CDR3, the DNA is TGTGCCAGCGAAGCGGGAAGGCTTCCAGATACGCAGTATTTT.

This clonotype was seen more than once but under ten times. This may come from a read error, since a much larger clone is one base off. The conserved phenylalanine or tryptophan is not found at the CDR3 terminus, so this likely reflects a read error. This sequence joins TRBV7-2 and TRBJ1-4, with 8 positions matching TRBD1. The J segment lost 11 bases and the V segment lost 5 bases, leaving 16 bases of the junction unmatched. Germline lookup yields CDR1 SGHTA and CDR2 FQGNSA. CDR3 length equals 16 residues. CDR3 nucleotide sequence: TGTGCCAGCAGCCCCTCCGCCAGGGGGCGTCTGGGGAAACTGTTTTTA. Its protein product is CASSPSARGRLGKLFL.

This clonotype has more than one count but fewer than ten. V usage is TRBV7-6 and J usage is TRBJ2-7; the D gene is possibly TRBD2 (6 bases). The CDR3 has 17 residues. CDR1 and CDR2 (germline): SGHVS, FNYEAQ. Trimming took off 5 bases at V and 0 bases at J, with 20 bases between the two ends. The CDR3 DNA reads as TGTGCCAGCAGCCCCGAGGGGAACAGCGGGTTCTCCTACGAGCAGTACTTC. Translating it yields CASSPEGNSGFSYEQYF.

The V and J genes are TRBV6-5 and TRBJ2-2; no clear D. Germline lookup yields CDR1 MNHEY and CDR2 SVGAGI. Trimming removed 0 bases from V and 5 bases from J, with 10 bases in between. This CDR3 is 15 amino acids long. The CDR3 spells CASSYSSGLTGELFF. The CDR3 nucleotides read TGTGCCAGCAGTTACTCGTCAGGATTGACCGGGGAGCTGTTTTTT.

This rearrangement joins TRBV5-5 to TRBJ2-7; D possibly corresponds to TRBD1 (6 bases). The germline V gene has CDR1 SGHKS and CDR2 YYEKEE (reference sequence). The V end lost 0 bases, the J end lost 6 bases, and 16 bases lay between the germline ends. The CDR3 runs to 15 residues. CDR3 region: CASSLGPGVQAEQYF. The CDR3 DNA reads as TGTGCCAGCAGCTTGGGCCCAGGGGTCCAGGCCGAGCAGTACTTC.